This T cell receptor beta chain was identified during a study of technical replicates of blood from several donors. V was clipped by 3 bases and J by 5 bases, with 5 bases between them. Germline CDR1 SNHLY, CDR2 FYNNEI. The CDR3 is 12 amino acids. Assay used: immunoSEQ multiplex PCR; TCRdb lists only in-frame clones, some missing. The data show over 15,000 clones, under 90% seen once. The material sequenced was PBMCs. The chain joins TRBV2 to TRBJ1-5; D ambiguous. The clonotype originates from a human donor in good health. The DNA of the CDR3 is TGTGCCAGCAGTGATGAGGATCAGCCCCAGCATTTT. This sequence encodes CASSDEDQPQHF. The full variable domain, its missing parts supplied by reference TRBV2 and TRBJ1-5, is EPEVTQTPSHQVTQMGQEVILRCVPISNHLYFYWYRQILGQKVEFLVSFYNNEISEKSEIFDDQFSVERPDGSNFTLKIRSTKLEDSAMYFCASSDEDQPQHFGDGTRLSIL.